The 30 T cell receptor beta chains given below trace back to one sample, sequenced in a study of T cells expressing NK-cell markers. TCRdb re-called the 5' RACE reads and catalogs CDR3 proteins one per entry, DNA excluded. Its listing shows roughly 150,000 distinct CDR3 sequences. Sequencing was performed on blood T cells: a sorted CD56 or NKG2C T cell subset, CD4+ or CD8+ T cells, or bulk PBMC T cells (not recorded which). The receptor set was obtained from a woman between 18 and 70 years old in good health.

The rearrangement uses TRBV2 and TRBJ2-3; as DNA is missing, the TRBD1 call by TCRdb cannot be tested. This CDR3 spans 15 amino acids. The germline gives CDR1 SNHLY, CDR2 FYNNEI. The CDR3 protein is CASSEAQGRTDTQYF.

The V and J genes are TRBV4-2 and TRBJ2-1; the D call of TRBD1 rests on TCRdb alone, since no DNA is present to check it. The CDR3 contains 17 residues. The germline gives CDR1 LGHNA, CDR2 YNFKEQ. CDR3 residues: CASSQARGGNSYNEQFF.

This chain uses TRBV2 with TRBJ2-3; absent DNA, TCRdb's TRBD1 call cannot be checked. The CDR3 sequence is 14 residues long. Germline V gene sequence: CDR1 SNHLY, CDR2 FYNNEI. CDR3 protein: CASGGPSVRDAQYF.

The V and J genes are TRBV4-2 and TRBJ2-3; lacking DNA, the TRBD2 call made by TCRdb goes unchecked. The CDR3 runs to 16 residues. Per the germline V gene, CDR1 is LGHNA and CDR2 is YNFKEQ. CDR3 sequence: CASSQGTSGQGDTQYF.

The V and J genes are TRBV6-1 and TRBJ2-1; the TCRdb D gene call, TRBD1, has no DNA to confirm it. The CDR3 covers 14 residues. Germline CDR1 reads MNHNS; CDR2 reads SASEGT. The CDR3 sequence: CASKRTGGYNEQFF.

The V gene is TRBV20-1, the J gene TRBJ1-1. CDR3 size: 14 residues. CDR1 and CDR2 (germline): DFQATT, SNEGSKA (reference sequence). This chain's CDR3 is CSASDPTANTEAFF.

This chain links TRBV5-1 with TRBJ2-1; TCRdb picks TRBD2, but there is no DNA to check that call. The CDR3 contains 16 residues. Germline V lookup: CDR1 SGHRS, CDR2 YFSETQ. CDR3 region: CASSHGLAGGPNEQFF.

The rearrangement uses TRBV5-1 and TRBJ2-5; TCRdb designates TRBD2, a call that cannot be tested without DNA. The CDR3 contains 17 residues. CDR1 and CDR2 from the germline V gene are SGHRS and YFSETQ. The CDR3 spells CASSLATSGGAIETQYF. Complete variable domain (other parts from reference TRBV5-1 and TRBJ2-5): KAGVTQTPRYLIKTRGQQVTLSCSPISGHRSVSWYQQTPGQGLQFLFEYFSETQRNKGNFPGRFSGRQFSNSRSEMNVSTLELGDSALYLCASSLATSGGAIETQYFGPGTRLLVL.

The J gene is TRBJ2-6, the V gene TRBV11-2; lacking DNA, the TRBD2 call made by TCRdb goes unchecked. The CDR3 sequence is 18 residues long. CDR1 is SGHAT and CDR2 is FQNNGV in the germline V gene. Here the CDR3 reads CASRRPGLEISGANVLTF.

The CDR3 sequence is CASSRPVWRGNQPQHF. The rearrangement joins TRBV28 to TRBJ1-5. Germline loops: CDR1 MDHEN, CDR2 SYDVKM. The CDR3 length is 16 residues. The full variable domain, completed using reference TRBV28 and TRBJ1-5, is DVKVTQSSRYLVKRTGEKVFLECVQDMDHENMFWYRQDPGLGLRLIYFSYDVKMKEKGDIPEGYSVSREKKERFSLILESASTNQTSMYLCASSRPVWRGNQPQHFGDGTRLSIL.

J is TRBJ2-5 and V is TRBV12-3 or TRBV12-4; TCRdb's assignment of TRBD1 cannot be checked, as there is no DNA. This CDR3 is 16 amino acids long. The CDR3 here is CASSFGQGNPQETQYF.

The chain has TRBV12-3 or TRBV12-4 and TRBJ1-2; TCRdb outputs TRBD1, but without DNA this stays unchecked. CDR3 length: 17 amino acids. The CDR3 sequence: CASSVRSTGAINYGYTF.

V gene TRBV7-2 combines with J gene TRBJ1-1. The germline gives CDR1 SGHTA, CDR2 FQGNSA. CDR3 length: 15 amino acids. The CDR3 sequence: CASSHFTALNTEAFF.

The V and J genes are TRBV20-1 and TRBJ2-7. The CDR3 totals 12 residues. Germline lookup yields CDR1 DFQATT and CDR2 SNEGSKA (reference sequence). The CDR3 here is CSPTWGSYEQYF.

The chain is built from TRBV12-3 or TRBV12-4 and TRBJ2-2; TCRdb reports TRBD2, a call that lacks DNA to check it against. The CDR3 is made up of 16 amino acids. CDR3: CASSSRGLAGTGELFF.

The chain combines TRBV20-1 with TRBJ2-1; the D call from TCRdb, TRBD2, cannot be confirmed without DNA. The CDR3 has 16 amino acids. The V gene's germline CDR1 is DFQATT and CDR2 SNEGSKA (reference sequence). CDR3 loop: CSARPGTSGFYNEQFF.

The J gene is TRBJ1-1, the V gene TRBV15; TCRdb reports TRBD1, a call that lacks DNA to check it against. The germline CDR1 and CDR2 sequences are LNHNV and YYDKDF (reference sequence). The CDR3 runs 15 residues. The CDR3 sequence: CATSRDGGGSAEAFF.

Its frequency marks this clonotype as medium-sized. The V and J genes are TRBV7-9 and TRBJ2-2; TCRdb's D call, TRBD1, is unchecked because there is no DNA. The germline gives CDR1 SEHNR, CDR2 FQNEAQ (reference sequence). The CDR3 contains 14 residues. The CDR3 protein is CASSSPRPAGELFF.

This chain joins TRBV12-3 or TRBV12-4 and TRBJ2-1. This CDR3 region has 12 residues. CDR3 loop: CASSLTLGEQFF.

The chain uses TRBV24-1 and TRBJ2-2; TCRdb names TRBD1, which stays unverified in the absence of DNA. CDR3 length: 16 residues. The germline V gene has CDR1 KGHDR and CDR2 SFDVKD. The CDR3 sequence: CATSDAGQGLTGELFF.

J is TRBJ2-1 and V is TRBV7-8; the D gene TCRdb calls, TRBD1, cannot be checked with no DNA. This CDR3 comprises 16 residues. The V gene's germline CDR1 is SGHVS and CDR2 FQNEAQ. The CDR3 loop reads CASSKLRTGNERKQFF.

This sequence joins TRBV5-5 and TRBJ1-2; TCRdb reports TRBD1, a call that lacks DNA to check it against. The V gene's germline CDR1 is SGHKS and CDR2 YYEKEE (reference sequence). The CDR3 consists of 15 residues. The CDR3 loop reads CASTISGTGVYGYTF.

The chain recombines TRBV6-1 with TRBJ1-2; TCRdb outputs TRBD1, but without DNA this stays unchecked. The CDR3 has 13 residues. Germline lookup yields CDR1 MNHNS and CDR2 SASEGT. CDR3: CASRATGSYGYTF.

This chain joins TRBV5-1 and TRBJ2-7. The germline CDR1 and CDR2 sequences are SGHRS and YFSETQ. CDR3 length: 14 residues. CDR3 region: CASSLGTTLYEQYF. The entire variable domain, with the rest obtained from reference TRBV5-1 and TRBJ2-7, is as follows: KAGVTQTPRYLIKTRGQQVTLSCSPISGHRSVSWYQQTPGQGLQFLFEYFSETQRNKGNFPGRFSGRQFSNSRSEMNVSTLELGDSALYLCASSLGTTLYEQYFGPGTRLTVT.

The chain carries TRBV20-1 and TRBJ1-5; TCRdb proposes TRBD1, but this gene call is untestable without DNA. The CDR3 contains 15 residues. CDR1 is DFQATT, CDR2 SNEGSKA, per germline (reference sequence). Here the CDR3 reads CSARGWERSNQPQHF.

The chain uses TRBV5-1 and TRBJ2-2. The CDR3 runs to 16 residues. The germline gives CDR1 SGHRS, CDR2 YFSETQ. The CDR3 spells CASSLTATVNTGELFF.

This chain joins TRBV15 and TRBJ2-7. CDR3 length equals 14 residues. Germline lookup yields CDR1 LNHNV and CDR2 YYDKDF (reference sequence). This CDR3 is CAAKGGGESYEQYF.

The gene calls are TRBV5-1 and TRBJ2-5; with no DNA, the TCRdb D assignment of TRBD2 cannot be verified. The V gene's germline CDR1 is SGHRS and CDR2 YFSETQ. The CDR3 has 15 residues. The CDR3 spells CASSLATDFQETQYF.

J is TRBJ2-1 and V is TRBV19; TCRdb's assignment of TRBD2 cannot be checked, as there is no DNA. From germline, CDR1 is LNHDA and CDR2 SQIVND (reference sequence). The CDR3 sequence is 16 residues long. The CDR3 region is CAIKPLLGGAYNEQFF.

The V call is TRBV24-1, the J call TRBJ2-1; TCRdb's assignment of TRBD2 cannot be checked, as there is no DNA. Germline CDR1 and CDR2: KGHDR and SFDVKD. The CDR3 is 16 amino acids. CDR3 sequence reads: CATSDLGGRNYNEQFF.